These 24 T cell receptor beta chains were all obtained from the same sample, sequenced in a study of T cell repertoires in cytomegalovirus infection. One entry per CDR3 protein results from TCRdb running MiXCR on the reads. The table has over 300,000 distinct CDR3 sequences, 9.5% seen once; the top ten hold 4.3%. The sequenced sample was PBMCs. Receptor source: a human donor in good health (CMV status not recorded). Some clones in this sample may be carry-over from other donors' samples.

This clonotype was observed many times. The chain carries TRBV7-2 and TRBJ2-3, with 7 nucleotides matching TRBD2. The ends lost 5 bases at V and 0 bases at J; junction bases unmatched: 8. Germline values: CDR1 SGHTA, CDR2 FQGNSA. The CDR3 contains 16 residues. CDR3 region: CASSTLPGLSTDTQYF. In nucleotides, the CDR3 is TGTGCCAGCAGCACTCTACCGGGACTAAGCACAGATACGCAGTATTTT.

The genes are TRBV2 and TRBJ2-1; TRBD2 matches at 8 bases. V was clipped by 3 bases and J by 8 bases; unmatched bases: 6. This CDR3 comprises 14 residues. Germline V gives CDR1 SNHLY, CDR2 FYNNEI. CDR3 sequence (DNA): TGTGCCAGCAGTGATCAGCGGGGGATGGATGAGCAGTTCTTC. Translating it yields CASSDQRGMDEQFF.

The rearrangement links TRBV4-3 to TRBJ1-3; D may be TRBD1 (6 bases). The V end lost 4 bases, the J end lost 2 bases, and 15 bases lay between the germline ends. CDR3 size: 16 residues. The germline V gene has CDR1 LGHNA and CDR2 YSLEER. CDR3 sequence: CASSRKGGTAGNTIYF. DNA for the CDR3: TGCGCCAGCAGCCGGAAGGGGGGGACGGCTGGAAACACCATATATTTT.

The CDR3 nucleotides read TGTGCCAGCAGCCCGGACAGGGTGGCTGAGCAGTTCTTC. It codes for CASSPDRVAEQFF. The V and J genes are TRBV7-2 and TRBJ2-1; 8 bases fit TRBD1. The CDR3 runs 13 residues. Trimming removed 5 bases from V and 9 bases from J; junction bases left unmatched: 6. Looked up from germline, CDR1 is SGHTA and CDR2 is FQGNSA. Filled out from reference TRBV7-2 and TRBJ2-1, the complete variable domain reads GAGVSQSPSNKVTEKGKDVELRCDPISGHTALYWYRQSLGQGLEFLIYFQGNSAPDKSGLPSDRFSAERTGGSVSTLTIQRTQQEDSAVYLCASSPDRVAEQFFGPGTRLTVL.

This clonotype was counted at least ten times. The chain combines TRBV7-3 with TRBJ1-1; no clear D gene. The V end was cut by 5 bases, the J end by 4 bases, with 23 bases between. Germline V gene data show CDR1 as SGHTA and CDR2 as FQGTGA. CDR3 length: 17 residues. The chain's CDR3 is CASSQPGPLRVSTEAFF. The CDR3 nucleotides read TGTGCCAGCAGCCAACCTGGTCCTCTAAGAGTCAGCACTGAAGCTTTCTTT. Together with reference TRBV7-3 and TRBJ1-1, the CDR3 gives the full variable domain: GAGVSQTPSNKVTEKGKYVELRCDPISGHTALYWYRQSLGQGPEFLIYFQGTGAADDSGLPNDRFFAVRPEGSVSTLKIQRTERGDSAVYLCASSQPGPLRVSTEAFFGQGTRLTVV.

The chain's CDR3 is CASGTTGGDEKLFF. The CDR3, as DNA: TGTGCCAGCGGGACGACAGGGGGGGATGAAAAACTGTTTTTT. This chain connects TRBV25-1 to TRBJ1-4, with 9 nucleotides matching TRBD1. The germline CDR1 and CDR2 sequences are MGHDK and SYGVNS. The CDR3 has 14 residues. V was pared by 8 bases and J by 6 bases, with 7 bases of the junction left unmatched.

This clonotype occurred a few times. V gene TRBV4-2 combines with J gene TRBJ2-1; tentative D call: TRBD2 (7 bases). CDR1 is LGHNA, CDR2 YNFKEQ, per germline. This CDR3 comprises 15 residues. With 4 bases removed from V and 7 bases from J, the gap between germline ends came to 17 bases. The CDR3 spells CASSPLGGAWNEQFF. The CDR3 DNA reads as TGTGCCAGCAGCCCTTTGGGGGGGGCCTGGAATGAGCAGTTCTTC.

This clonotype was observed a handful of times. This sequence joins TRBV20-1 and TRBJ2-5; 7 nucleotides agree with TRBD1. This CDR3 is 15 amino acids long. Germline CDR1 DFQATT, CDR2 SNEGSKA (reference sequence). The trim removed 7 bases at V and 5 bases at J, leaving 16 bases unmatched. The CDR3 here is CSVQLHRGLGETQYF. The CDR3 bases are TGCAGTGTCCAACTCCACAGGGGATTGGGGGAGACCCAGTACTTC.

This clonotype appeared many times. The chain combines TRBV11-2 with TRBJ2-5; TRBD1 might be the D (6 bases). V was clipped by 4 bases and J by 2 bases, with 14 bases between them. In germline, CDR1 is SGHAT, CDR2 FQNNGV. There are 15 residues in the CDR3. CDR3 coding DNA: TGTGCCAGCAGCTGGGGGCGACAGACTCAAGAGACCCAGTACTTC. Its translation: CASSWGRQTQETQYF.

The chain employs TRBV6-1 and TRBJ2-1; no firm D call. CDR1 and CDR2 (germline): MNHNS, SASEGT. The CDR3 runs 13 residues. V shed 6 bases and J shed 4 bases, with 10 bases lying between them. The CDR3 protein is CASRSNLYNEQFF. The CDR3, as DNA: TGTGCCAGCAGAAGCAATTTGTACAATGAGCAGTTCTTC.

The CDR3: CASSYRLAGGPAYEQYF. The CDR3 region has the DNA TGTGCCAGCAGTTACCGACTAGCGGGAGGGCCTGCCTACGAGCAGTACTTC. The chain employs TRBV6-2 or TRBV6-3 and TRBJ2-7; TRBD2 aligns across 14 bases. This CDR3 region has 17 residues. With 2 bases clipped from V and 2 bases from J, the junction kept 5 bases outside the gene matches. Germline assignment: CDR1 MNHEY and CDR2 SVGEGT.

This clonotype was recorded a few times. This chain joins TRBV6-2 or TRBV6-3 and TRBJ2-7, with D perhaps assigned TRBD1 or TRBD2 (5 bases each). Trimming removed 9 bases from V and 5 bases from J, with 17 bases in between. The CDR3 totals 13 residues. CDR1 MNHEY and CDR2 SVGEGT come from the germline V gene. The CDR3 spells CASEGRPPHEQYF. The CDR3 nucleotides are TGTGCCAGTGAGGGACGGCCGCCCCACGAGCAGTACTTC.

This clonotype was observed at least ten times. The CDR3 coding sequence is TGTGCCAGCAGCGGGTCGGGGGGATATAGCAATCAGCCCCAGCATTTT. Translation: CASSGSGGYSNQPQHF. The gene calls are TRBV7-2 and TRBJ1-5; D is perhaps TRBD1 (5 bases). Germline CDR1 and CDR2: SGHTA and FQGNSA. This CDR3 is 16 amino acids long. Trimming stripped 5 bases from V and 0 bases from J, with 14 bases between. Full variable domain (rest looked up from reference TRBV7-2 and TRBJ1-5): GAGVSQSPSNKVTEKGKDVELRCDPISGHTALYWYRQSLGQGLEFLIYFQGNSAPDKSGLPSDRFSAERTGGSVSTLTIQRTQQEDSAVYLCASSGSGGYSNQPQHFGDGTRLSIL.

CDR3 sequence reads: CASSLVTGANTEAFF. CDR3 DNA sequence: TGTGCCAGCAGTTTAGTTACAGGAGCCAACACTGAAGCTTTCTTT. The chain carries TRBV12-3 or TRBV12-4 and TRBJ1-1; weak D call: TRBD1 (5 bases). This CDR3 has 15 amino acids. V was trimmed by 1 base and J by 2 bases, leaving 11 bases between them.

This clonotype was found many times. The chain combines TRBV7-8 with TRBJ1-2, with 7 bases matching TRBD1. The CDR3 runs to 14 residues. V gave up 6 bases and J gave up 6 bases; unmatched junction bases: 10. CDR1 is SGHVS and CDR2 is FQNEAQ in the germline V gene. The CDR3 nucleotides are TGTGCCAGCAGTCTCAGGGGGGCGGTCGATGGCTACACCTTC. Amino acid sequence: CASSLRGAVDGYTF. Full variable domain (missing parts from reference TRBV7-8 and TRBJ1-2): GAGVSQSPRYKVAKRGQDVALRCDPISGHVSLFWYQQALGQGPEFLTYFQNEAQLDKSGLPSDRFFAERPEGSVSTLKIQRTQQEDSAVYLCASSLRGAVDGYTFGSGTRLTVV.

The chain recombines TRBV28 with TRBJ2-7, with D perhaps being TRBD1 or TRBD2 (5 bases each). CDR1 and CDR2 from the germline V gene are MDHEN and SYDVKM. The CDR3 runs to 13 residues. V lost 6 bases to trimming and J lost 0 bases, with 9 bases between them. The CDR3 loop reads CASRGDRSYEQYF. The CDR3 nucleotides read TGTGCCAGCAGAGGGGACCGCTCCTACGAGCAGTACTTC.

This clonotype has a count of ten or more. The chain is built from TRBV28 and TRBJ2-6; D unclear. CDR1 is MDHEN, CDR2 SYDVKM, per germline. This CDR3 has 16 amino acids. V was shortened by 5 bases and J by 0 bases, with 11 bases between the two germline ends. CDR3 sequence (DNA): TGTGCCAGCAGTCCTCTGTTTAGCTCTGGGGCCAACGTCCTGACTTTC. It is translated as CASSPLFSSGANVLTF.

There are a few counts of this clonotype. This chain links TRBV7-3 with TRBJ2-2, with D perhaps matching TRBD1 (8 bases). The V and J ends lost 6 bases and 7 bases respectively, with 21 bases between them. Germline lookup yields CDR1 SGHTA and CDR2 FQGTGA. The CDR3 length is 16 residues. CDR3 protein: CASSLKGTGGGGELFF. The DNA of the CDR3 is TGTGCCAGCAGTTTGAAAGGGACAGGCGGGGGCGGGGAGCTGTTTTTT.

This clonotype was seen many times. The chain has TRBV28 and TRBJ2-7, with D possibly being TRBD2 (6 bases). V lost 7 bases to trimming and J lost 1 base, with 14 bases between them. The CDR3 spans 14 residues. CDR1 and CDR2 from the germline V gene are MDHEN and SYDVKM. CDR3 sequence reads: CASTMMAGSYEQYF. DNA for the CDR3: TGTGCCAGCACAATGATGGCGGGGTCCTACGAGCAGTACTTC.

The gene calls are TRBV29-1 and TRBJ2-2; perhaps TRBD2 as D (5 bases). The CDR3 is 15 amino acids. From germline, CDR1 is SQVTM and CDR2 ANQGSEA. The V and J ends lost 2 bases and 0 bases respectively, with 10 bases between them. CDR3 sequence reads: CSVETASPNTGELFF. CDR3 coding DNA: TGCAGCGTTGAAACGGCTAGCCCGAACACCGGGGAGCTGTTTTTT.

This clonotype was seen ten or more times. V and J are TRBV7-2 and TRBJ2-4; D is uncertain. Germline values: CDR1 SGHTA, CDR2 FQGNSA. V lost 1 base and J lost 0, with 19 bases in between. There are 19 residues in the CDR3. CDR3 in DNA: TGTGCCAGCAGCTTAGTTGGTGGATCGCCAGTCTTAGCCAAAAACATTCAGTACTTC. Encoded protein: CASSLVGGSPVLAKNIQYF.

CDR3 loop: CASSDLWGDPATGELFF. The CDR3 bases are TGTGCCAGCAGTGACCTCTGGGGGGACCCAGCTACCGGGGAGCTGTTTTTT. The chain uses TRBV25-1 and TRBJ2-2, with a tentative D call TRBD2 (6 bases). Germline CDR1 and CDR2: MGHDK and SYGVNS. The CDR3 spans 17 residues. Trimming stripped 3 bases from V and 5 bases from J, with 19 bases between.

This clonotype showed up just a few times. The chain couples TRBV20-1 to TRBJ1-2, with D possibly being TRBD1 (6 bases). Deletions cut 0 bases from V and 5 bases from J, with 10 bases between. Per germline, CDR1 DFQATT and CDR2 SNEGSKA (reference sequence). This CDR3 region has 13 residues. For the CDR3, the DNA is TGCAGTGCTAGAGATACGGACAGATATGGCTACACCTTC. Residues: CSARDTDRYGYTF.

This clonotype was observed a few times. This chain links TRBV18 with TRBJ2-7, with 10 positions matching TRBD1. This CDR3 region has 15 residues. Germline CDR1 and CDR2: KGHSH and LQKENI. The trim removed 4 bases at V and 2 bases at J, leaving 5 bases unmatched. The CDR3 here is CASSLSGTGAYEQYF. The CDR3 DNA reads as TGTGCCAGCTCACTCTCCGGGACAGGGGCCTACGAGCAGTACTTC.